This T cell receptor beta chain was documented in a study of cytomegalovirus exposure and HLA in healthy donors. Note on this clone: Its antigen is currently unknown.

General study results and limits: There was a cluster of highly shared sequence variants that was likely a sequencing artifact. The only immune exposure information that was available was CMV serostatus.

Primers included in the PCR were 60 Vbeta and 13 Jbeta primers. Using immunoSEQ multiplex PCR, the repertoire was profiled, and TCRdb retains in-frame clones only, with some absent. Found here are about 58,000 clones; the top ten clones hold about 4%. Trimming stripped 2 bases from V and 2 bases from J, with 13 bases between. This CDR3 is 15 amino acids long. Germline V lookup: CDR1 ENHRY, CDR2 SYGVKD. The sample was PBMCs. The clonotype originates from a male donor in good health and CMV-seronegative. This sequence joins TRBV10-3 and TRBJ2-7; a possible D gene is TRBD1 (5 bases). The CDR3 coding sequence is TGTGCCATCAGTGAGGCGCAGGGCGCTCCCTACGAGCAGTACTTC. It specifies CAISEAQGAPYEQYF.